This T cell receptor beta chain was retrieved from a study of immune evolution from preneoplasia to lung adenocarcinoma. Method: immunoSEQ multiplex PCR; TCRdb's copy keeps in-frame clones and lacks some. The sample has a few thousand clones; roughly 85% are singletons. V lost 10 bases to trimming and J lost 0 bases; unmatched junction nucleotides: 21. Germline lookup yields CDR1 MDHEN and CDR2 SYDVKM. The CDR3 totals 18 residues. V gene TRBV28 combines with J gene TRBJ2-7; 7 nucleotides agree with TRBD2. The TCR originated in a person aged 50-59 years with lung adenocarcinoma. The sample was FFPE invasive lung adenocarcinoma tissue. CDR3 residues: CATQMGGSSQEFSYEQYF. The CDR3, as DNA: TGTGCCACCCAGATGGGCGGGAGTTCCCAGGAGTTCTCCTACGAGCAGTACTTC.